This T cell receptor beta chain was obtained from a study of T cell changes during pregnancy in multiple sclerosis. This clone showed up just a few times. Clones were read by immunoSEQ multiplex PCR, and TCRdb kept only the in-frame ones, dropping some. The sample lists roughly 80,000 clones; about 90% were seen once. The sequencing here drew on peripheral blood, taken before pregnancy. The sequence was obtained from a female donor with multiple sclerosis, enrolled in a pregnancy study.

CDR3 sequence: CASSEGEPRGNTIYF. CDR3 nucleotides: TGTGCCAGCAGTGAAGGTGAGCCGCGCGGCAACACCATATATTTT. This rearrangement joins TRBV6-1 to TRBJ1-3; no firm D call. Germline V gives CDR1 MNHNS, CDR2 SASEGT. Trimming cost V 1 base and J 7 bases, with 14 bases left between them. The CDR3 runs to 15 residues.